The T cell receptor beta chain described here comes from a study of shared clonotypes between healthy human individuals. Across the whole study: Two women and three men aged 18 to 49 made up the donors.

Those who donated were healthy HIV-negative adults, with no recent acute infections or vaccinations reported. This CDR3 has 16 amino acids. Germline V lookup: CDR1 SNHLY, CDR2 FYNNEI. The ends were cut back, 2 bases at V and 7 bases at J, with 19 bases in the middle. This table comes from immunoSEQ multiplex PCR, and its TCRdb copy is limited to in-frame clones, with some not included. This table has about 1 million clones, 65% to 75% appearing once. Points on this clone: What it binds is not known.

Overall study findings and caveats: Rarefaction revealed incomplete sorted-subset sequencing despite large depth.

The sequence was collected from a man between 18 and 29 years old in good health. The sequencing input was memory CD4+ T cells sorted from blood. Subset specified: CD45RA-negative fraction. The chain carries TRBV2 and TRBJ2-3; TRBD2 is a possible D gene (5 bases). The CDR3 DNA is TGTGCCAGCAGTGAAAGGGAACGGGGTTTCGGGTATACGCAGTATTTT. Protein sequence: CASSERERGFGYTQYF.